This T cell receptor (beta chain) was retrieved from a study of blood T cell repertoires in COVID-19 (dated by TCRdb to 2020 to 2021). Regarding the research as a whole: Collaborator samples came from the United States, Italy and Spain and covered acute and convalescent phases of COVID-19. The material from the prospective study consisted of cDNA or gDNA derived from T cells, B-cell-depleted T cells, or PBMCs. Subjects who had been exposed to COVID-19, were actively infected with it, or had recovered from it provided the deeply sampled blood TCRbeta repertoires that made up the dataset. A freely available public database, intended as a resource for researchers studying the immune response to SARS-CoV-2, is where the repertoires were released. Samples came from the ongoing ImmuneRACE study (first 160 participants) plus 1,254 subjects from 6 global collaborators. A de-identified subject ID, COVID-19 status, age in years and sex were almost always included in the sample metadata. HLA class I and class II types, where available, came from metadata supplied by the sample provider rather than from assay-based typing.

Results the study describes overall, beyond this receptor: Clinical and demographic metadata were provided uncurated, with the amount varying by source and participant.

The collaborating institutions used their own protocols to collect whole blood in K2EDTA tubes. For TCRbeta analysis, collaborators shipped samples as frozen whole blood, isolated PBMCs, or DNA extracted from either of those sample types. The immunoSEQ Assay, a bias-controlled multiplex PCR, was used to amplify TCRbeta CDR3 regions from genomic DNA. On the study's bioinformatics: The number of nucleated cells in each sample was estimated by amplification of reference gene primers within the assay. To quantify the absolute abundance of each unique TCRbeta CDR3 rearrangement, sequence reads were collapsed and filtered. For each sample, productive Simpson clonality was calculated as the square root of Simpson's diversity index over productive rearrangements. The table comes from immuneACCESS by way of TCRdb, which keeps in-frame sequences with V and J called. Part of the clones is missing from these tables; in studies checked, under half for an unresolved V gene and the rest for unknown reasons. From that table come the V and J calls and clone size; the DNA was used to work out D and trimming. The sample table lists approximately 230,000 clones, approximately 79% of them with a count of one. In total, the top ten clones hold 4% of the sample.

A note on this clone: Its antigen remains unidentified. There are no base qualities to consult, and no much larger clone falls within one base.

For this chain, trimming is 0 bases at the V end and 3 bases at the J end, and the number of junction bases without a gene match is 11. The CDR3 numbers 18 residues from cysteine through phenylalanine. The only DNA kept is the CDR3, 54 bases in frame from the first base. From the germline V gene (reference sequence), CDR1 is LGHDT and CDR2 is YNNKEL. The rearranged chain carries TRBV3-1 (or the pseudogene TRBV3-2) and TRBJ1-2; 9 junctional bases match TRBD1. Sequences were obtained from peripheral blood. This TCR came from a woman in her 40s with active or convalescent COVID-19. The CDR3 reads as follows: CASSQEGSYRTGDYGYTF. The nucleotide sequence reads TGTGCCAGCAGCCAAGAAGGTAGTTATAGGACAGGGGACTATGGCTACACCTTC.